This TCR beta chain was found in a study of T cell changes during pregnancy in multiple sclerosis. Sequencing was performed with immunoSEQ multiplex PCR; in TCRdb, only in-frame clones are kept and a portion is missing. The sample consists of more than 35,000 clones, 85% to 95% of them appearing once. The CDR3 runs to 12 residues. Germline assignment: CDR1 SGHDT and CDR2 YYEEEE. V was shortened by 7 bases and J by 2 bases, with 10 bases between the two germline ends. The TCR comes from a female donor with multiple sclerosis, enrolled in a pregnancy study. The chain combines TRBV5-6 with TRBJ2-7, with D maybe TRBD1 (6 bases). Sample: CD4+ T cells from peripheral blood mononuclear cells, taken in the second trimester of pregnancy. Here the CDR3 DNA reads TGTGCCAGCGGGGGCCTCACCTACGAGCAGTACTTC. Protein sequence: CASGGLTYEQYF.